What follows is one TCR beta chain and its context. Its antigen is unknown. The germline gives CDR1 MNHEY, CDR2 SVGAGI. J lost 0 bases, V lost 8 bases, and 9 bases had no gene match. This CDR3 contains 15 residues. The data stem from a study of cytomegalovirus exposure and HLA in healthy donors. The primer mix had 60 Vbeta and 13 Jbeta primers. Repertoires were generated with immunoSEQ multiplex PCR, while TCRdb's copy carries only in-frame clones and drops some. This sample has fewer than 150,000 clones, with 70% to 75% found just once. Overall study results and limits: The study dropped some indistinguishable V segments, TRBV6-2 and TRBV6-3 among them.

The clonotype originates from a human donor in good health. The chain uses TRBV6-5 and TRBJ1-2; 7 bases agree with TRBD1. The sequencing sample was made of PBMCs. CDR3 protein: CASGDSRRANYGYTF. The CDR3 DNA reads TGTGCCAGCGGGGACAGCCGCAGAGCTAACTATGGCTACACCTTC.